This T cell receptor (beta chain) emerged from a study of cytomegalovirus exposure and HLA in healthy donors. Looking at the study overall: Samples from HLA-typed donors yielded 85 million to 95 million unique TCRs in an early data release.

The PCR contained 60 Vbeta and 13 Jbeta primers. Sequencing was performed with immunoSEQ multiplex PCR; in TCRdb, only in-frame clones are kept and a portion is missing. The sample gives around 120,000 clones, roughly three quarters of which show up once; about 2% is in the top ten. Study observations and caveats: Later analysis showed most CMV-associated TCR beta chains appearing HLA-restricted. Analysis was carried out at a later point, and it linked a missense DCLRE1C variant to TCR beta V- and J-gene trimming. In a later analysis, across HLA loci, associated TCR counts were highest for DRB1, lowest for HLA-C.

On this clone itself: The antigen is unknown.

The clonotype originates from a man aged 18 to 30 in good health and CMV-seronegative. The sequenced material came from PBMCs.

The CDR3 DNA follows: TGTGCCAGCAGTTACTCAGGGGACAGGTACGAGCAGTACTTC. As protein: CASSYSGDRYEQYF. The chain recombines TRBV6-5 with TRBJ2-5, with 8 bases matching TRBD1. The DNA end is more similar to TRBJ2-7, so the J call may be wrong. CDR1 is MNHEY, CDR2 SVGAGI, per germline. The CDR3 loop spans 14 amino acids.